The next 25 T cell receptor beta chains were all read from a single sample in a study of T cells in Graves' hyperthyroidism and ophthalmopathy. RNA transcripts provided the source from which TCR beta CDR3 regions were amplified. The HTBI set primed first-round TCR CDR3 RT-PCR. TCRdb re-analysed the multiplex PCR reads in MiXCR, keeping a single row per CDR3 protein. In the table there are about 610,000 distinct CDR3 sequences, roughly 14% of which are singletons. Sequenced sample: blood. Receptor source: a woman between 35 and 50 years old with Graves' ophthalmopathy.

V is TRBV28 and J is TRBJ1-2; 12 bases line up with TRBD1. Unmatched junction bases numbered 12, after V lost 5 bases and J lost 5 bases. Per the germline V gene, CDR1 is MDHEN and CDR2 is SYDVKM. The CDR3 has 17 residues. CDR3 nucleotides: TGTGCCAGCAGTCCCGGGACAGGGGGCCCCTTGGGATATGGCTACACCTTC. Amino acid sequence: CASSPGTGGPLGYGYTF.

The sample holds many counts of this clonotype. The chain combines TRBV20-1 with TRBJ1-5; maybe TRBD1 (5 bases). The CDR3 length is 14 residues. Trimming shortened V by 3 bases and J by 0 bases, and 9 bases separated the two germline ends. The germline CDR1 and CDR2 sequences are DFQATT and SNEGSKA (reference sequence). The CDR3 DNA sequence: TGCAGTGCTAGGGGGGATTATAGCAATCAGCCCCAGCATTTT. The encoded protein is CSARGDYSNQPQHF.

This clonotype was seen more than once but under ten times. The V and J genes are TRBV11-3 and TRBJ2-5; TRBD2 might be the D (5 bases). Germline V lookup: CDR1 SGHNT, CDR2 YENEEA. CDR3 length equals 14 residues. Between the trimmed V and J ends, which lost 5 bases and 5 bases, there was a span of 15 bases. The CDR3 sequence: CASSPPNGLETQYF. As DNA, the CDR3 is TGTGCCAGCAGCCCCCCGAATGGACTGGAGACCCAGTACTTC.

This clonotype was seen ten or more times. The gene calls are TRBV4-1 and TRBJ2-4; D uncertain. V lost 2 bases to trimming and J lost 11 bases, with 7 bases between them. The CDR3 runs 11 residues. Germline CDR1 is MGHRA and CDR2 is YSYEKL. The DNA of the CDR3 is TGCGCCAGCAGCCAACTTCAGGTTCAGTACTTC. Translated: CASSQLQVQYF.

Many counts were recorded for this clonotype. The chain couples TRBV30 to TRBJ2-7; D ambiguous. There are 11 residues in the CDR3. Germline CDR1 reads GTSNPN; CDR2 reads SVGIG (reference sequence). Trimming cost V 5 bases and J 2 bases, with 7 bases left between them. The CDR3 reads CAWATPYEQYF. CDR3 nucleotide sequence: TGTGCCTGGGCAACCCCCTACGAGCAGTACTTC.

This clonotype was counted at least ten times. This sequence joins TRBV6-2 or TRBV6-3 and TRBJ2-7; TRBD1 matches 8 bases. The V segment lost 10 bases and the J segment 0 bases; nucleotides outside the gene matches: 5. The CDR3 totals 13 residues. Germline CDR1 reads MNHEY; CDR2 reads SVGEGT. CDR3 DNA sequence: TGTGCCACGACAGGGGACCTCTCCTACGAGCAGTACTTC. It is translated as CATTGDLSYEQYF.

A word on this clonotype: Possible read error: a much larger clone is one base away. J is TRBJ2-7 and V is TRBV6-1; 8 nucleotides align to TRBD1. The CDR3 totals 13 residues. V shed 6 bases and J 2 bases; nucleotides not matched to a gene: 3. CDR1 and CDR2 (germline): MNHNS, SASEGT. The CDR3 spells CASRTGVTYEQYF. CDR3 in DNA: TGTGCCAGCAGGACAGGGGTGACCTACGAGCAGTACTTC.

This clonotype was found a few times. The gene calls are TRBV20-1 and TRBJ2-7; D may be TRBD2 (6 bases). CDR1 is DFQATT, CDR2 SNEGSKA, per germline (reference sequence). The CDR3 runs to 14 residues. Trimming left V 5 bases short and J 0 bases short, with 14 bases between. The CDR3 DNA follows: TGCAGTGCTTTTCAAGCGGGTAACTCCTACGAGCAGTACTTC. It is translated as CSAFQAGNSYEQYF.

Ten or more counts support this clonotype. V and J are TRBV9 and TRBJ1-3; TRBD1 might be the D (5 bases). Germline loops: CDR1 SGDLS, CDR2 YYNGEE. V lost 4 bases to trimming and J lost 0 bases, with 11 bases between them. CDR3 length equals 15 residues. The CDR3 region is CASSIGTASGNTIYF. CDR3 DNA: TGTGCCAGCAGCATCGGGACGGCCTCTGGAAACACCATATATTTT.

This clonotype was counted ten times or more. This chain connects TRBV11-2 to TRBJ1-2; no firm D call. The CDR3 sequence is 13 residues long. Trimming stripped 8 bases from V and 5 bases from J, with 15 bases between. CDR1 SGHAT and CDR2 FQNNGV come from the germline V gene. The CDR3 here is CASGPSYSYGYTF. As DNA, the CDR3 is TGTGCCAGCGGGCCGTCTTACAGTTATGGCTACACCTTC.

This clonotype was counted many times. V is TRBV7-3 and J is TRBJ2-7; D ambiguous. Germline CDR1 is SGHTA and CDR2 is FQGTGA. With 4 bases removed from V and 6 bases from J, the gap between germline ends came to 16 bases. This CDR3 region has 14 residues. CDR3 bases: TGTGCCAGCAGCTCGTCAGGTTCAGCTCGCGAGCAGTACTTC. This gives the protein CASSSSGSAREQYF.

This clonotype was recorded at least ten times. The V call is TRBV11-2, the J call TRBJ2-7, with D perhaps TRBD2 (5 bases). The CDR3 runs 15 residues. Deletions cut 0 bases from V and 3 bases from J, with 12 bases between. Germline V gives CDR1 SGHAT, CDR2 FQNNGV. CDR3 nucleotides: TGTGCCAGCAGCTTAGAGGGATCCGGGGACTACGAGCAGTACTTC. This codes for CASSLEGSGDYEQYF.

Ten or more counts support this clonotype. The rearrangement links TRBV2 to TRBJ1-1, with D hard to call. Deletions cut 7 bases from V and 0 bases from J, with 12 bases between. The CDR3 runs to 14 residues. CDR1 is SNHLY and CDR2 is FYNNEI in the germline V gene. This chain's CDR3 is CASTTEGLNTEAFF. CDR3 in DNA: TGTGCCAGCACCACGGAGGGTTTGAACACTGAAGCTTTCTTT. Full variable domain (remainder filled in from reference TRBV2 and TRBJ1-1): EPEVTQTPSHQVTQMGQEVILRCVPISNHLYFYWYRQILGQKVEFLVSFYNNEISEKSEIFDDQFSVERPDGSNFTLKIRSTKLEDSAMYFCASTTEGLNTEAFFGQGTRLTVV.

This clonotype was seen a single time. This chain joins TRBV4-3 and TRBJ2-5, with D tentatively TRBD1 or TRBD2 (5 bases each). This CDR3 is built from 14 residues. Trimming stripped 1 base from V and 3 bases from J, with 9 bases between. Germline CDR1 reads LGHNA; CDR2 reads YSLEER. The chain's CDR3 is CASSQGDGKETQYF. CDR3 nucleotide sequence: TGCGCCAGCAGCCAAGGGGACGGGAAAGAGACCCAGTACTTC.

The gene calls are TRBV9 and TRBJ2-2; TRBD2 aligns across 7 bases. The CDR3 length is 17 residues. CDR1 is SGDLS, CDR2 YYNGEE, per germline. The junction had 12 bases not matched to a gene; V was cut back by 6 bases and J by 1 base. The CDR3 sequence is CASTRELGGRNTGELFF. The CDR3 DNA is TGTGCCAGCACAAGGGAGTTGGGCGGGAGGAACACCGGGGAGCTGTTTTTT. Filled out from reference TRBV9 and TRBJ2-2, the complete variable domain reads DSGVTQTPKHLITATGQRVTLRCSPRSGDLSVYWYQQSLDQGLQFLIQYYNGEERAKGNILERFSAQQFPDLHSELNLSSLELGDSALYFCASTRELGGRNTGELFFGEGSRLTVL.

This clonotype was seen repeatedly, ten times or more. The rearrangement uses TRBV19 and TRBJ1-1; 10 nucleotides line up with TRBD1. Germline V gives CDR1 LNHDA, CDR2 SQIVND (reference sequence). V lost 8 bases, J lost 5 bases, and 8 bases stayed unmatched. The CDR3 runs 14 residues. The CDR3 nucleotides are TGTGCCAGTCACGGGACAGGGGCGCGAACTGAAGCTTTCTTT. Translation gives CASHGTGARTEAFF.

There are many counts of this clonotype. This sequence joins TRBV29-1 and TRBJ2-2, with 7 bases matching TRBD2. The length of the CDR3 is 15 residues. V lost 0 bases, J lost 5 bases, and 6 bases stayed unmatched. Germline CDR1 is SQVTM and CDR2 is ANQGSEA. CDR3 DNA sequence: TGCAGCGTTGAAGAAGTTGGCGGGAGAACCGGGGAGCTGTTTTTT. Protein sequence: CSVEEVGGRTGELFF.

Worth noting for this clonotype: One base away lies a much larger clone, so this may be a sequencing read error. This rearrangement joins TRBV12-3 or TRBV12-4 to TRBJ2-7; 11 nucleotides line up with TRBD2. This CDR3 region has 13 residues. The CDR3 region has the DNA TGTACCAGCAGCACACTAGCGGGAGCGCCGCAGTACTTC. The encoded protein is CTSSTLAGAPQYF.

This clonotype was counted many times. The chain combines TRBV28 with TRBJ2-7; D is perhaps TRBD2 (5 bases). The germline gives CDR1 MDHEN, CDR2 SYDVKM. V lost 11 bases and J lost 0, with 17 bases in between. The CDR3 loop spans 14 amino acids. The CDR3 reads CAARAGDISYEQYF. For the CDR3, the DNA is TGTGCCGCGAGGGCGGGCGATATCTCCTACGAGCAGTACTTC.

This clonotype was recorded at least ten times. The chain is built from TRBV5-1 and TRBJ2-7; the match to TRBD2 covers 8 bases. The CDR3 runs to 15 residues. The ends lost 4 bases at V and 5 bases at J; junction bases unmatched: 11. Germline CDR1 SGHRS, CDR2 YFSETQ. CDR3 amino acids: CASSPEAGGRNEQYF. CDR3 DNA sequence: TGCGCCAGCAGCCCGGAGGCGGGAGGTCGGAACGAGCAGTACTTC.

The table lists this clonotype with many counts. V gene TRBV27 combines with J gene TRBJ2-7, with D hard to call. V lost 0 bases to trimming and J lost 0 bases, with 9 bases between them. Looked up from germline, CDR1 is MNHEY and CDR2 is SMNVEV (reference sequence). The CDR3 sequence is 15 residues long. This CDR3 reads CASSLSALSSYEQYF. CDR3 bases: TGTGCCAGCAGTTTATCCGCGCTTAGCTCCTACGAGCAGTACTTC.

This clonotype was recorded at least ten times. This chain uses TRBV6-1 with TRBJ1-5; 9 bases fit TRBD1. The CDR3 consists of 15 residues. The germline CDR1 and CDR2 sequences are MNHNS and SASEGT. The J segment lost 4 bases and the V segment lost 6 bases, leaving 7 bases of the junction unmatched. CDR3 amino acids: CASREGQGGNQPQHF. The DNA for the CDR3 is TGTGCCAGCAGGGAGGGACAGGGTGGGAATCAGCCCCAGCATTTT.

This clonotype was seen a few times. The chain links TRBV27 to TRBJ2-2; the match to TRBD2 covers 9 bases. Germline CDR1 and CDR2: MNHEY and SMNVEV (reference sequence). The CDR3 covers 15 residues. The V segment lost 2 bases and the J segment 7 bases; nucleotides outside the gene matches: 5. The CDR3 is CASSLAGGLFGELFF. The CDR3 nucleotides are TGTGCCAGCAGTTTAGCGGGAGGGCTGTTCGGGGAGCTGTTTTTT.

This clonotype has at least ten counts. J is TRBJ2-7 and V is TRBV12-3 or TRBV12-4; TRBD1 might be the D (5 bases). CDR3 length: 12 amino acids. V lost 1 base and J 7 bases, leaving 8 bases between the germline ends. CDR3 sequence reads: CASSLGGWEQYF. DNA for the CDR3: TGTGCCAGCAGTTTAGGGGGCTGGGAGCAGTACTTC.

This clonotype appeared a few times. The chain links TRBV20-1 to TRBJ1-5; D remains ambiguous. The CDR3 loop spans 14 amino acids. V shed 2 bases and J shed 5 bases, with 13 bases lying between them. Germline CDR1 reads DFQATT; CDR2 reads SNEGSKA (reference sequence). As DNA, the CDR3 is TGCAGTGCTAGAACTCCGGCCAGTTATCAGCCCCAGCATTTT. The encoded protein is CSARTPASYQPQHF.